The present entry profiles one T cell receptor beta chain with its context. Its cognate antigen has yet to be identified. No much larger clone exists at a distance of one base, and base qualities are not known. The time point label of this sample denotes: 180 days after allo-HCT. Recipient blood was collected about 28 days before transplant and at days 30, 100 and 180 after transplant. Using Nuclei Lysis Solution, genomic DNA was extracted from unfractionated peripheral blood mononuclear cells that were either fresh or cryopreserved. CDR1 and CDR2 (MNHEY, SVGAGI) derive from the germline V gene. Counted from cysteine to phenylalanine, this CDR3 has 14 amino acids. Just the 42-base CDR3 DNA is kept, in frame starting at base 1. V has 7 bases trimmed and J has 2 bases trimmed; junction bases matching no gene number 7. TCR beta CDR3 regions were amplified from genomic DNA with the immunoSEQ assay, a bias-controlled multiplex PCR using V- and J-specific primers. A second PCR step added a proprietary barcode and Illumina adapter sequences to the CDR3 amplicons. An Illumina MiSeq instrument was used to sequence the CDR3 libraries. The study's processing was this. immunoSEQ Analyzer 3.0 was used for export and quality control, with R Bioconductor and Immunarch used for downstream analyses. Only productive rearrangements in the normalized downsampled data set were used to calculate repertoire metrics. Clonotypes larger than 5 templates in the normalized cohort were defined as pathologically expanded. The Inverse Simpson Index served as the measure of repertoire diversity. CMV-specificity analyses were carried out on the non-normalized data set to capture all clonotypes. Entries here come from immuneACCESS through TCRdb and include only in-frame sequences with V and J called. Some clones fail to appear in such tables; in the studies checked, an unresolved V gene covers under half of the shortfall, and the cause of the remainder is unknown. The D gene and trimming were derived from the DNA, and the V and J assignments and clone size from that table. This sample gives around 5,000 clones in total; around 71% of them show up just once. The top ten clones comprise under 30% of the sample.

The data derive from a study of T cell clonotyping in hematopoietic cell transplantation (dated by TCRdb to the early 2020s). Notes on the research overall: In the study, 150 or so blood samples were gathered from 35 consecutive transplant recipients and their related donors. Recruitment of patients was conducted between 2015 and early 2017, and follow-up was continued until late 2020 or death. Findings and caveats that apply to the study as a whole: A decrease in recipient TCR diversity was observed after transplant, and a progressive increase in pathologically expanded clonotypes was seen from day 30 to day 180. The sample size was limited, and CD4 and CD8 repertoire contributions could not be separated because cells were not sorted. Inverse Simpson Index values from donors and from recipients before transplant predicted broader TCR repertoire diversity after transplant. Just a small fraction of recipient repertoires overlapped with donor repertoires, and more than 95% appeared de novo at the given depth.

Rearrangement joined TRBV6-5 to TRBJ1-2, with 7 central nucleotides matching TRBD1. The sequence derives from a male patient aged 50 to 60 who had an allogeneic stem cell transplant from an unrelated donor, so the T cells may come from the graft donor. Some clones in this sample may be carry-over from other donors' samples. This sample comprised PBMCs, obtained 180 days after allogeneic stem cell transplant. The nucleotides read TGTGCCAGCACTTGGCAAGGGGGCAACTATGGCTACACCTTC. Its product reads: CASTWQGGNYGYTF.